A selection of T cell receptor beta chains follows, all from one sample in a study of cytomegalovirus exposure and HLA in healthy donors. Using immunoSEQ multiplex PCR, the repertoire was profiled, and TCRdb retains in-frame clones only, with some absent. The table lists about 340,000 clones, about nine tenths of them singletons, with around 0.8% in the top ten. Sequencing input: PBMCs. The source is a young woman in good health and CMV-seronegative. The CDR3 runs from the conserved cysteine through the conserved F or W. Fields, in order: V gene, D gene, clone size, J gene, CDR3 DNA, CDR3 protein. D genes are given only for firm matches. Size is stated for part of the rows, as once, few or many counts, or as a class when the clone is expanded.

>TRBV4-1|-|-|TRBJ1-5
TGCGCCAGCAGACTCCGGGACAACCCCAATCAGCCCCAGCATTTT
CASRLRDNPNQPQHF
>TRBV6-1|-|-|TRBJ1-1
TGTGCCAGCAGAAAAGGGGTTGGGGAGAACACTGAAGCTTTCTTT
CASRKGVGENTEAFF
>TRBV6-5|-|-|TRBJ2-2
TGTGCCAGCAGTTACTCGATAGCCTGGAGCACCGGGGAGCTGTTTTTT
CASSYSIAWSTGELFF
>TRBV2|TRBD1|-|TRBJ2-1
TGTGCCAGCAGCCGGGACAGCTACAATGAGCAGTTCTTC
CASSRDSYNEQFF
>TRBV4-3|-|-|TRBJ2-6
TGCGCCAGCAGCCAGGAACCCCTTTACAGGGACTCTGGGGCCAACGTCCTGACTTTC
CASSQEPLYRDSGANVLTF
>TRBV27|-|few|TRBJ2-5
TGTGCCAGCAGTTTAACGCGGGACGGGGGGACCCAGTACTTC
CASSLTRDGGTQYF
>TRBV4-2|-|-|TRBJ2-7
TGTGCCAGCAGCCCGCGGGCCGGAGGGCCGAGCGAGCAGTACTTC
CASSPRAGGPSEQYF
>TRBV15|-|-|TRBJ2-7
TGTGCCACCAGCAGAGGTTCTGGGGCTAGCTCCTACGAGCAGTACTTC
CATSRGSGASSYEQYF
>TRBV30|TRBD2|once|TRBJ2-1
TGTGCCTGGTCTGGGGGCAATACTAGCGGGAGGGCCCACTACAATGAGCAGTTCTTC
CAWSGGNTSGRAHYNEQFF
>TRBV28|TRBD2|-|TRBJ2-7
TGTGCCAGCAGACTAGCGGGAGGGTGGGAGCAGTACTTC
CASRLAGGWEQYF
>TRBV11-2|-|-|TRBJ2-3
TGTGCCAGCAGCTTAAGCCTAGCATCAGATACGCAGTATTTT
CASSLSLASDTQYF
>TRBV5-1|TRBD1|-|TRBJ2-6
TGCGCCAGCAGCTCCGGACAGGCTGGGGCCAACGTCCTGACTTTC
CASSSGQAGANVLTF
>TRBV4-2|TRBD1|-|TRBJ2-3
TGTGCCAGCAGCCAAGGCCAGGGGGCCGCCGCAGATACGCAGTATTTT
CASSQGQGAAADTQYF
>TRBV6-5|-|-|TRBJ2-7
TGTGCCAGCAGTTCCCCTCCCGACGAGCAGTACTTC
CASSSPPDEQYF
>TRBV10-3|-|-|TRBJ1-4
TGTGCCATCAGTGACAGGGTAGATGAAAAACTGTTTTTT
CAISDRVDEKLFF
>TRBV15|-|-|TRBJ2-2
TGTGCCACCAGCAGAGATTGGAGAGGACATGGGAACACCGGGGAGCTGTTTTTT
CATSRDWRGHGNTGELFF
>TRBV6-5|TRBD2|-|TRBJ2-5
TGTGCCAGCAGTTACTCCGGACTAGCGCAGCGGGAGACCCAGTACTTC
CASSYSGLAQRETQYF
>TRBV29-1|-|-|TRBJ2-7
TGCAGCGTTGAGGGGATCGGGGGTCCCTACGAGCAGTACTTC
CSVEGIGGPYEQYF
>TRBV18|-|few|TRBJ2-6
TGTGCCAGCTCACCTCAGGGCTCTGGGGCCAACGTCCTGACTTTC
CASSPQGSGANVLTF
>TRBV27|TRBD1|-|TRBJ2-7
TGTGCCAGCAGTTGGGGACAGGGACCCCCCTACGAGCAGTACTTC
CASSWGQGPPYEQYF
>TRBV7-3|-|-|TRBJ1-1
TGTGCCAGCAGCCCCGGACAGATAGCATTGAACACTGAAGCTTTCTTT
CASSPGQIALNTEAFF
>TRBV18|TRBD2|-|TRBJ2-2
TGTGCCAGCTCACCTGTGGGCCTAGCGGACACCGGGGAGCTGTTTTTT
CASSPVGLADTGELFF
>TRBV7-2|TRBD2|-|TRBJ2-2
TGTGCCAGCAGCCAACGGACTAGCGGGAGACTGGGGGCCGGGGAGCTGTTTTTT
CASSQRTSGRLGAGELFF
>TRBV27|TRBD2|-|TRBJ2-5
TGTGCCAGCAGCATACTTACTAGCGGGATAATGGAGACCCAGTACTTC
CASSILTSGIMETQYF
>TRBV5-6|TRBD1|-|TRBJ1-1
TGTGCCAGCACATTGGCCGGGACAGGGGCCACTGAAGCTTTCTTT
CASTLAGTGATEAFF
>TRBV19|-|-|TRBJ1-1
TGTGCCAGTTACAGGGAAGAAGGCAGGAACACTGAAGCTTTCTTT
CASYREEGRNTEAFF
>TRBV7-2|TRBD2|-|TRBJ2-7
TGTGCCAGCAGCCACCGGGGGGGGCCCGAGCAGTACTTC
CASSHRGGPEQYF
>TRBV30|-|once|TRBJ2-3
TGTGCCTGGAGTGTAGACTCCGGGACAAACACAGATACGCAGTATTTT
CAWSVDSGTNTDTQYF
>TRBV7-8|TRBD1|-|TRBJ2-2
TGTGCCAGCAGCCCCGGGACAGAGAACACCGGGGAGCTGTTTTTT
CASSPGTENTGELFF
>TRBV19|TRBD2|-|TRBJ2-3
TGTGCCAGTAGTATCGCGGGAGCAGATACGCAGTATTTT
CASSIAGADTQYF
>TRBV5-1|-|-|TRBJ2-7
TGCGCCAGCAGCTTAGGATCAGGCCCCTACGAGCAGTACTTC
CASSLGSGPYEQYF
>TRBV4-2|-|-|TRBJ1-1
TGTGCCAGCAGCCAAGGGGAGGAGGGCATGGAAGCTTTCTTT
CASSQGEEGMEAFF
>TRBV9|TRBD2|-|TRBJ2-2
TGTGCCAGCAGCGTAGTAGGACTAGCGGGGAACACCGGGGAGCTGTTTTTT
CASSVVGLAGNTGELFF
>TRBV2|-|once|TRBJ1-1
TGTGCCAGCAGTGAGATCGGTGGAGCTTTCTTT
CASSEIGGAFF
>TRBV7-2|TRBD2|-|TRBJ2-5
TGTGCCAGCAGCCCCGGACTAGCGGGAGGAACCGAGACCCAGTACTTC
CASSPGLAGGTETQYF
>TRBV7-3|TRBD2|-|TRBJ2-5
TGTGCCAGCAGCCTGAGCGGGACGCCGAACCAAGAGACCCAGTACTTC
CASSLSGTPNQETQYF
>TRBV7-2|-|-|TRBJ1-2
TGTGCCAGCAGCCCACAGGGCGGCCTAAACTATGGCTACACCTTC
CASSPQGGLNYGYTF
>TRBV11-3|-|-|TRBJ2-3
TGTGCCAGCAGCTCGACAAGCACAGATACGCAGTATTTT
CASSSTSTDTQYF
>TRBV6-5|TRBD2|-|TRBJ2-1
TGTGCCAGCAAACTAGCGGGGCAATCCTACAATGAGCAGTTCTTC
CASKLAGQSYNEQFF
>TRBV9|-|few|TRBJ1-1
TGTGCCAGCAGCGCTCCCGGGGGGGCCGAAGCTTTCTTT
CASSAPGGAEAFF
>TRBV7-9|-|few|TRBJ2-7
TGTGCCAGCAGCTCCATCTACGAGCAGTACTTC
CASSSIYEQYF
>TRBV4-1|TRBD1|-|TRBJ1-3
TGCGCCAGCAGCAAACCGGGACAGCCGAGCTCTGGAAACACCATATATTTT
CASSKPGQPSSGNTIYF
>TRBV28|TRBD1|-|TRBJ2-1
TGTGCCAGCAGTCAAGGGGACAGTCTTTTGCACAATGAGCAGTTCTTC
CASSQGDSLLHNEQFF
>TRBV4-1|-|-|TRBJ2-1
TGCGCCAGCAGCCAAGATTTACCAGTACAGTTCTTC
CASSQDLPVQFF
>TRBV18|TRBD2|-|TRBJ2-7
TGTGCCAGCTCACCACGTAGCGGGAGTGTGTACGAGCAGTACTTC
CASSPRSGSVYEQYF
>TRBV5-1|TRBD1|-|TRBJ2-1
TGCGCCAGCAGCGGTAGACAGGGGGGTTTCAATGAGCAGTTCTTC
CASSGRQGGFNEQFF
>TRBV28|-|-|TRBJ1-3
TGTGCCAGCAGTGCGGACAGCTCTGGAAACACCATATATTTT
CASSADSSGNTIYF
>TRBV7-7|TRBD2|-|TRBJ2-1
TGTGCTAGCAGCTGGCGGGAGGAGGGTGAGCAGTTCTTC
CASSWREEGEQFF
>TRBV29-1|TRBD1|-|TRBJ1-1
TGCAGCGTTAACCCCGGGACAGCTAACACTGAAGCTTTCTTT
CSVNPGTANTEAFF
>TRBV19|-|-|TRBJ2-3
TGTGCCAGTAACCCGACCGGACTGACAGATACGCAGTATTTT
CASNPTGLTDTQYF
>TRBV2|-|-|TRBJ2-1
TGTGCCAGCAGTGTCTACGTTTACAATGAGCAGTTCTTC
CASSVYVYNEQFF
>TRBV28|-|once|TRBJ2-7
TGTGCCAGCAGCCTCGAATTACTGACTCGTAGCTACGAGCAGTACTTC
CASSLELLTRSYEQYF
>TRBV27|-|-|TRBJ2-1
TGTGCCAGCAGTTTATCGTCTAGCGTGACCTACAATGAGCAGTTCTTC
CASSLSSSVTYNEQFF
>TRBV9|TRBD1|-|TRBJ2-6
TGTGCCAGCAGCCCCCGGGACAGGGATGCTATCTCTGGGGCCAACGTCCTGACTTTC
CASSPRDRDAISGANVLTF
>TRBV5-1|TRBD2|once|TRBJ2-3
TGCGCCAGCAGCTTGGCGGGACTAGCGGGAATAACAGATACGCAGTATTTT
CASSLAGLAGITDTQYF
>TRBV6-6|TRBD1|-|TRBJ1-5
TGTGCCAGCAGTTACGGAACAGGGGGCCACCAGCCCCAGCATTTT
CASSYGTGGHQPQHF
>TRBV28|TRBD1|-|TRBJ1-3
TGTGCCAGCAGCAGACTAGGGACAGGGGGGGAAAAAACCATATATTTT
CASSRLGTGGEKTIYF
>TRBV6-5|TRBD2|-|TRBJ2-1
TGTGCCAGCAGCAAAACTAGCGGGAGATACAATGAGCAGTTCTTC
CASSKTSGRYNEQFF